This T cell receptor beta chain was sequenced during a study of spatial heterogeneity in lung cancer. Study conclusions and caveats: Detection of ubiquitous tumor TCRs in blood was higher at resection than follow-up.

This clonotype has a count of ten or more. What it binds is unknown. The study tagged each TCR cDNA molecule with a unique molecular identifier. TCRdb redid the calling of the 5' RACE reads with MiXCR, one entry per CDR3 protein. The sample has about 25,000 distinct CDR3 sequences; 5.5% to 8% are singletons. Time point here: sample taken at primary tumor resection. Frozen PBMC, nontumor lung or tumor provided whole RNA, which was sequenced unsorted. The donors, about 74 patients with untreated early-stage non-small cell lung cancer, provided the samples. The material was PBMCs, obtained at surgery. The clonotype originates from a male donor with early-stage non-small cell lung cancer.

CDR3 protein: CASSQRRQIEKLFF. In DNA, the CDR3 is TGTGCCAGCAGCCAACGGAGGCAGATTGAAAAACTGTTTTTT. The chain employs TRBV25-1 and TRBJ1-4; D ambiguous. V was shortened by 6 bases and J by 7 bases, with 15 bases between the two germline ends. Germline-derived CDR1 and CDR2 are MGHDK and SYGVNS. This CDR3 region has 14 residues.